This T cell receptor beta chain was retrieved from a study of STAT5B mutations in CD4+ large granular lymphocyte leukemia. Sequencing was performed with immunoSEQ multiplex PCR; in TCRdb, only in-frame clones are kept and a portion is missing. In the table there are 25,000 to 30,000 clones, more than 65% of which are singletons. Germline-derived CDR1 and CDR2 are SGHTA and FQGNSA. Trimming took off 1 base at V and 6 bases at J, with 16 bases between the two ends. The CDR3 contains 15 residues. This chain connects TRBV7-2 to TRBJ2-7; perhaps TRBD1 as D (6 bases). Source material: CD4+ T cells from blood buffy coats. This receptor was identified in a human donor in good health. In DNA form, the CDR3 reads TGTGCCAGCAGCTTAGATACAGGGTCCTCTCGCGAGCAGTACTTC. Translation gives CASSLDTGSSREQYF.